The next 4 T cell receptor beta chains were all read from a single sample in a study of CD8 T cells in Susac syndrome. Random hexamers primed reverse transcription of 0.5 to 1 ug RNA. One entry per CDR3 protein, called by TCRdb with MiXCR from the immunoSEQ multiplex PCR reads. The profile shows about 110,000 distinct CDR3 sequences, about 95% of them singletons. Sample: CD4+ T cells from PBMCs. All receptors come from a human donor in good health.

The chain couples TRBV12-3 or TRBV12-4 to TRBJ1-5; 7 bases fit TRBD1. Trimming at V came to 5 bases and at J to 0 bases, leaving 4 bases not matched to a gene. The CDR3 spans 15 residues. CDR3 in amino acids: CASSPGTASNQPQHF. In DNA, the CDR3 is TGTGCCAGCAGTCCCGGGACAGCTAGCAATCAGCCCCAGCATTTT.

The CDR3 DNA sequence: TGTGCCAGCACCAAAGGAGGGGTAACCCCTCTTCAGCAGTACTTC. Amino acids: CASTKGGVTPLQQYF. V gene TRBV12-3 or TRBV12-4 combines with J gene TRBJ2-7; a possible D gene is TRBD2 (6 bases). CDR3 size: 15 residues. The V and J ends lost 7 bases and 8 bases respectively, with 24 bases between them.

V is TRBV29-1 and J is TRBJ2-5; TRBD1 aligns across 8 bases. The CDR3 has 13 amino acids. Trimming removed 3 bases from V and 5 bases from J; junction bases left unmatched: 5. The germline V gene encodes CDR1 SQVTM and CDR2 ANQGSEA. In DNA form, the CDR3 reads TGCAGCGTTGAGGCAGGGGGCGGGGAGACCCAGTACTTC. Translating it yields CSVEAGGGETQYF.

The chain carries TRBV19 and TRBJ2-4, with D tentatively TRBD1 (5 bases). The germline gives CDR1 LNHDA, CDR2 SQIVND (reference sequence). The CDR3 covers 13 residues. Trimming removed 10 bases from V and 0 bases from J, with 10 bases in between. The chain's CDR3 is CATADKAKNIQYF. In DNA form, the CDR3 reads TGTGCCACCGCGGACAAAGCCAAAAACATTCAGTACTTC.